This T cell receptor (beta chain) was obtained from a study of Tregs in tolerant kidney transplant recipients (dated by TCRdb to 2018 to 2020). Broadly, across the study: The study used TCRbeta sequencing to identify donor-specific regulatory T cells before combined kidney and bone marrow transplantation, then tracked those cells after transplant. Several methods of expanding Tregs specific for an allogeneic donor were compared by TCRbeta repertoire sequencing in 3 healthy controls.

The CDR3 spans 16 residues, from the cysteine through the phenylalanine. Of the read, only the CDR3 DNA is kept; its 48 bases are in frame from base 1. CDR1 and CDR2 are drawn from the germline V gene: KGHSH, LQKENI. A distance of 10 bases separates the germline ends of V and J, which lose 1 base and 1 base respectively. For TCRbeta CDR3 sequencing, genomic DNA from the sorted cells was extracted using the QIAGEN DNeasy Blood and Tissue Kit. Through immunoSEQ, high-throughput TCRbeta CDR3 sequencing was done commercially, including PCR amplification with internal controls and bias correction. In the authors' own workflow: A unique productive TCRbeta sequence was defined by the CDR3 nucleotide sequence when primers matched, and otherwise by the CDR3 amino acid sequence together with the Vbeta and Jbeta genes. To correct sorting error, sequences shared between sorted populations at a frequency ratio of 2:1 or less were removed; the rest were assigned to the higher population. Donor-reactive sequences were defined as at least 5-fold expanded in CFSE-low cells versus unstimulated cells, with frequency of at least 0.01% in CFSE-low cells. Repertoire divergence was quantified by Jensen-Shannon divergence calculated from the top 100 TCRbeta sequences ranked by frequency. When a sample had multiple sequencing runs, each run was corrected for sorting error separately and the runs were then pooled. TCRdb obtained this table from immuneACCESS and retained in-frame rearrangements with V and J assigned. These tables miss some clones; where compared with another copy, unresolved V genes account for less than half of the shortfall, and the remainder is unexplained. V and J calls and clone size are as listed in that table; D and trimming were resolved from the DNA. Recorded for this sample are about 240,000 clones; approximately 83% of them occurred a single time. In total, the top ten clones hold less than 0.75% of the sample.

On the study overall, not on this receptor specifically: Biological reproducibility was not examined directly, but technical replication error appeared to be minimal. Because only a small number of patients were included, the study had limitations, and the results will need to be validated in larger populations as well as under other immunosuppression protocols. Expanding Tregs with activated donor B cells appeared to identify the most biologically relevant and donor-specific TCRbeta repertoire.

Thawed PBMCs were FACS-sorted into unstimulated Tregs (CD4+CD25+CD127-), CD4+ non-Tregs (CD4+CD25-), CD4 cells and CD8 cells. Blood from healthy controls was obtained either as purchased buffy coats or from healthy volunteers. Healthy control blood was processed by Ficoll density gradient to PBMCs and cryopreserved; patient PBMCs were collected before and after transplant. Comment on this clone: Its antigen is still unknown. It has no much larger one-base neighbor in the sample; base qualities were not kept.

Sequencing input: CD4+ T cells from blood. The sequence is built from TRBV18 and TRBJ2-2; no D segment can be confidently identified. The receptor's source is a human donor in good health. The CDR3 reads CASSPRLALNTGELFF. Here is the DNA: TGTGCCAGCTCACCACGACTGGCACTGAACACCGGGGAGCTGTTTTTT.